This TCR beta chain comes out of a study of blood T cell repertoires in COVID-19. Study-level background: Acute and convalescent COVID-19 specimens originated in the United States, Italy and Spain. Sample material is recorded as cDNA or gDNA derived from T cells, B-cell-depleted T cells, or PBMCs.

Per the original data handling: Amplification from reference gene primers served as the basis for estimated nucleated cell counts. Profiled with immunoSEQ multiplex PCR; TCRdb holds only in-frame clones, not every one. V and J calls and clone size are given by that table; D and trimming were obtained from the DNA. Of approximately 94,000 clones in the sample, around 80% were seen once. CDR3 size: 16 residues. After removal of 5 bases from V and 1 base from J, the junction contained 2 bases not matched to a gene. From germline, CDR1 is KGHSH and CDR2 LQKENI. The chain uses TRBV18 and TRBJ2-3, with 14 bases that match TRBD2. Sample: peripheral blood. This TCR was sampled from a man aged 55 to 69 with acute or convalescent COVID-19. The CDR3 DNA reads as TGTGCCAGCTCAGTGACTAGCGGGGGGGGCACAGATACGCAGTATTTT. This encodes CASSVTSGGGTDTQYF.